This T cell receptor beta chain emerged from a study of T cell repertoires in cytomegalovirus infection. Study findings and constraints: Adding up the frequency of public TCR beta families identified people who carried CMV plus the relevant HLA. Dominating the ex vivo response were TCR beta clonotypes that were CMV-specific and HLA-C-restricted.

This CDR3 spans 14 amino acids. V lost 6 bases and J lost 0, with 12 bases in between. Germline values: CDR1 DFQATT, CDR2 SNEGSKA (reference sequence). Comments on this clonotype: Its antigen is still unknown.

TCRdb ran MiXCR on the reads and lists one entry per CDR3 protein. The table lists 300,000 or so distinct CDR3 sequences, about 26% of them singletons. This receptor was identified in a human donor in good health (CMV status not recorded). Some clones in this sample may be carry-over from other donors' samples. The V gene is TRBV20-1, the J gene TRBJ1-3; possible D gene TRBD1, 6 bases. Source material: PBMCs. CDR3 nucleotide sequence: TGCAGTGCAAGAAAAGGGGGCTCTGGAAACACCATATATTTT. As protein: CSARKGGSGNTIYF.